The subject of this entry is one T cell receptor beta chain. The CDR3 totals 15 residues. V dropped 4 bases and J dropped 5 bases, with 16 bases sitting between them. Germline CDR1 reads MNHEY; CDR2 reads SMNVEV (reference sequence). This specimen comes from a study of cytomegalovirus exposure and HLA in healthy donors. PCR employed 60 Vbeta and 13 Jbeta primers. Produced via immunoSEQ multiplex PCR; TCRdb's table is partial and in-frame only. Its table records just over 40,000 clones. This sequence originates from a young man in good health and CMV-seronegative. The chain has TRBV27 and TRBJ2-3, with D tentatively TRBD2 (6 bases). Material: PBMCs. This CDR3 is CASSSGTAGRDTQYF. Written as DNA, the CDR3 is TGTGCCAGCAGTTCCGGGACGGCCGGGAGAGATACGCAGTATTTT.